This T cell receptor beta chain came from a study of pediatric ulcerative colitis. One to two pinch biopsies were taken from the rectum during colonoscopy. With 4 bases clipped from V and 2 bases from J, the junction kept 5 bases outside the gene matches. Germline lookup yields CDR1 SGHRS and CDR2 YFSETQ. The CDR3 has 15 amino acids. Here immunoSEQ multiplex PCR was the method, and the copy in TCRdb shows in-frame clones only, minus some. Among about 36,000 clones listed, 73% were seen once. This sequence was found in a boy between 5 and 17 years old with moderate ulcerative colitis. Material: gut tissue. V and J are TRBV5-1 and TRBJ2-2; TRBD1 matches 7 bases. The CDR3 spells CASSPRQGNTGELFF. The CDR3 DNA sequence: TGCGCCAGCAGCCCGCGACAGGGTAACACCGGGGAGCTGTTTTTT.